This T cell receptor beta chain is drawn from a study of blood T cells in healthy people across ages (dated by TCRdb to between 2014 and 2016). In the study overall: Template switching captured roughly one uniquely barcoded TCR beta cDNA molecule per two T cells in model experiments. Using deep sequencing normalized with unique cDNA molecular identifiers, the study measured how TCR beta repertoire diversity changes with age. The donors were split into four age groups: young (average about 16 years), middle-aged (39), aged (approximately 59) and long-lived (over 80). Donors of different ages were randomly distributed across sequencing lanes to avoid experimental bias. For two donors (one aged 18 to 29 and one aged 80 or older), the study analyzed two additional independent replicas of 1 million unique cDNA reads from the same blood draw.

A distance of 13 bases separates the germline ends of V and J, which lose 3 bases and 7 bases respectively. Inclusive of the bounding cysteine and phenylalanine, the CDR3 is 13 residues long. The DNA shown is the 39-base CDR3, in frame from base 1. According to the germline V gene (reference sequence), CDR1 reads DFQATT and CDR2 reads SNEGSKA. Donors were roughly 40 systemically healthy Caucasian individuals from Russia aged roughly 6 to 95 years. Roughly 10 milliliters of peripheral blood were drawn from each donor into EDTA-treated Vacutainer tubes. Ficoll-Paque density-gradient centrifugation was used to isolate PBMCs, with at least 6 million per sample. Trizol reagent was used to extract total RNA from PBMCs, with at least 5.5 micrograms per sample. For every donor, flow cytometry on a PBMC aliquot measured the percentage of naive CD45RAhigh/CD27high T cells. Comments on this clonotype: The target of this receptor is not known. Per-base quality was not reported, and no clone a single base away is much larger than it.

What the study reported, not specific to this receptor: A strong correlation was found between observed TCR beta diversity and the percentage of naive T cells measured by flow cytometry. Because donor CMV infection status was unknown, age-related changes in expanded clonotypes were potentially confounded. Estimates of total diversity based on one million sequenced T cells were considered lower bounds and underestimates. As age increased, observed TCR beta diversity per million T cells dropped in a roughly linear way, and a significant reduction was already evident by age 40. Compared with the aged group, more naive CD4+ T cells, fewer expanded clones and increased TCR diversity were shown by the long-lived group, suggesting age selection. Bulk unsorted PBMC profiling prevented conclusive comparison of naive and antigen-experienced compartments.

The method behind the library was 5' RACE. The sequencing machine was an Illumina HiSeq 2500. A second PCR of roughly 7 to 12 cycles was performed with a sample-barcoded 5' primer and a J-beta primer mix. A unique molecular identifier was introduced onto each TCR beta cDNA molecule by a template-switch 5' adaptor carrying 12 random nucleotides. Each sample yielded at least 3 million CDR3-containing paired-end reads. All of the RNA was converted into first-strand cDNA using the Mint cDNA synthesis kit, with a TRBC-specific oligonucleotide serving as the primer. Following uracil-DNA glycosylase treatment, a first 18-cycle PCR with universal primers M1SS and BC2_uni_R was performed on all cDNA. In the paper's pipeline: For normalization, 1 million high-quality reads were randomly selected from each sample, with every read carrying a distinct molecular identifier. Reads sharing molecular identifiers were discarded rather than binned into consensus sequences. MiTCR, run with a Q25 quality threshold and the strictest error-elimination algorithm, handled CDR3 identification, clonotype clustering and error correction. Lower-bound total TCR beta diversity was estimated with a nonparametric unseen species model using Euler transformation. TCRdb reprocessing: public reads trimmed at Q25 with fastp, clones called with MiXCR, in-frame beta chains kept. Identical CDR3 protein sequences are pooled into one entry, listed with their most common genes and DNA. The V and J calls reflect TCRdb's pipeline rather than the authors' work. The sample table holds 1.5 million to 2 million distinct CDR3 sequences, of which approximately 32% were seen once. Approximately 10% of the sample goes to the ten largest clones.

The chain couples TRBV20-1 to TRBJ2-1; the D gene cannot be named for sure. This TCR was recovered from a woman aged 25 to 45 in good health. The material sequenced was blood. This receptor carries the CDR3 CSASRLISNEQFF. In nucleotide form, the sequence is TGCAGTGCTAGTCGGCTGATCAGTAATGAGCAGTTCTTC.